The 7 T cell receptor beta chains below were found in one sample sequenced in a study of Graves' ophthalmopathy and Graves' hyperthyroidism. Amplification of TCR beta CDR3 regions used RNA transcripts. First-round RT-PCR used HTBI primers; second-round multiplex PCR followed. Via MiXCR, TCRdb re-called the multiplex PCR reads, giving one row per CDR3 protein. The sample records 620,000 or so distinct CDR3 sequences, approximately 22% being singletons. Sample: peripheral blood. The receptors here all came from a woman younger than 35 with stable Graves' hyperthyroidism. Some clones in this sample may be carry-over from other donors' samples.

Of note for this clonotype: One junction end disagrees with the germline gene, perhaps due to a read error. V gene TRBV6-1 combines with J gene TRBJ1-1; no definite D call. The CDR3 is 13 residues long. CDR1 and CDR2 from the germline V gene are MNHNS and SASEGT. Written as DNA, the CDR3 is TGTGCCAGCAGAGAAATAGCGAACACTGATGCTTTCTTT. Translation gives CASREIANTDAFF.

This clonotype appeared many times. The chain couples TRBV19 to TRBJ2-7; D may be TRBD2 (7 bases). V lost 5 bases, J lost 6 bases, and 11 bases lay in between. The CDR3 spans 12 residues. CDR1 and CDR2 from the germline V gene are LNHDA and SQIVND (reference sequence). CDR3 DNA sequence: TGTGCCAGTAGTTCGGGGGGCCCCGAGCAGTACTTC. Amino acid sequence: CASSSGGPEQYF.

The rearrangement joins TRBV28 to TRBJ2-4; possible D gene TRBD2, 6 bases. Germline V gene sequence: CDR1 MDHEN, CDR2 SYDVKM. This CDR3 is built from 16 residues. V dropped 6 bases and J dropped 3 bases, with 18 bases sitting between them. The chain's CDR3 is CASSPGGTKLKNIQYF. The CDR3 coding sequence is TGTGCCAGCAGCCCTGGGGGGACCAAACTCAAAAACATTCAGTACTTC.

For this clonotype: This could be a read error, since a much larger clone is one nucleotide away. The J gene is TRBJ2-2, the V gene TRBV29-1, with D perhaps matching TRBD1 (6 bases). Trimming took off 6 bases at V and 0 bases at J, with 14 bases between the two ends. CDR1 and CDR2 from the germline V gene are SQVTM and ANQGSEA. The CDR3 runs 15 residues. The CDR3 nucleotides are TGCAGCGTCCTCTGGGGGACACCGAACACCGGGGAGCTGTTTTTT. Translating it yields CSVLWGTPNTGELFF.

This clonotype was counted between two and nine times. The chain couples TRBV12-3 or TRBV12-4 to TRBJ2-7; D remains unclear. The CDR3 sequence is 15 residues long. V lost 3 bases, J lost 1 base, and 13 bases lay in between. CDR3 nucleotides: TGTGCCAGCAGTTTTCGAGGCCCTATGTCCTACGAGCAGTACTTC. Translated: CASSFRGPMSYEQYF.

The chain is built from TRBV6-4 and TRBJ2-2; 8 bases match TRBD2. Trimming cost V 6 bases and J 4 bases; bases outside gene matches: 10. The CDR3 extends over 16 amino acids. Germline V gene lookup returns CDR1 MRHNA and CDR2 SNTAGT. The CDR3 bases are TGTGCCAGCAGCCCCGGGAGCGGGAGTGGCACCGGGGAGCTGTTTTTT. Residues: CASSPGSGSGTGELFF.

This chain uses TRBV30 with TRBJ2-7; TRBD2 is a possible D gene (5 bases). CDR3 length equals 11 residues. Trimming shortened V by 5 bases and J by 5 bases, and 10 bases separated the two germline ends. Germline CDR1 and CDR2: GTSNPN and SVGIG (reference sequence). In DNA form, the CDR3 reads TGTGCCTGGGAGAGGGCTGACGAGCAGTACTTC. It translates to CAWERADEQYF.